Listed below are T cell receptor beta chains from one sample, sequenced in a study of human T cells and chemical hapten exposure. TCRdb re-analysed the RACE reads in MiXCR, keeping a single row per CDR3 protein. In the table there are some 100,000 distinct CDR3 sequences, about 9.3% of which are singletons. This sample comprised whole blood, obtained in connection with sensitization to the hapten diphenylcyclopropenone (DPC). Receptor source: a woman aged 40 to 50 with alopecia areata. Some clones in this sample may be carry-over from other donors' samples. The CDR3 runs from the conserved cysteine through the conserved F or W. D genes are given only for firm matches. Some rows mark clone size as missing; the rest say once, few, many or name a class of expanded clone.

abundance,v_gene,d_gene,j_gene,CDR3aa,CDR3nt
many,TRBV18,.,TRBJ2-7,CASSPGTGTYEQYF,TGTGCCAGCTCACCGGGGACTGGAACCTACGAGCAGTACTTC
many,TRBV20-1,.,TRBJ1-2,CSAPPGGGLNGYTF,TGCAGTGCGCCACCCGGGGGGGGGTTAAATGGCTACACCTTC
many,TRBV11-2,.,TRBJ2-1,CASSAQDGAQKGQFF,TGTGCCAGCAGCGCCCAGGATGGGGCCCAAAAGGGGCAGTTCTTC
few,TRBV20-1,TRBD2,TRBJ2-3,CSASNPAGGPVDTQYF,TGCAGTGCTAGCAACCCAGCGGGAGGGCCAGTGGATACGCAGTATTTT
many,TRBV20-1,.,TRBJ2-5,CSASPTARETQYF,TGCAGTGCCTCCCCTACCGCCCGGGAGACCCAGTACTTC
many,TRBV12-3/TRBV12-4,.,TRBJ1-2,CASSISGARGYGYTF,TGTGCCAGCAGTATCTCAGGGGCGCGGGGCTATGGCTACACCTTC
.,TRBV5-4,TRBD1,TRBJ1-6,CASSPGQESTLHF,TGTGCCAGCAGCCCGGGACAGGAAAGCACCCTCCACTTT
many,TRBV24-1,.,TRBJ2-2,CATSDPRRLFF,TGTGCCACCAGTGACCCCCGCAGACTGTTTTTT
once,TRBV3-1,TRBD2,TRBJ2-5,CASSQASLAGVPETQYF,TGTGCCAGCAGCCAAGCTTCACTAGCGGGAGTACCAGAGACCCAGTACTTC
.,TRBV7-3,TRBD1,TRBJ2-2,CASSRDRESGELFF,TGTGCCAGCAGCCGGGACAGGGAGTCCGGGGAGCTGTTTTTT
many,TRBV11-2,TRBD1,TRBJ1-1,CASSFYRGSGGTEAFF,TGTGCCAGCAGCTTCTACAGGGGGTCAGGCGGGACTGAAGCTTTCTTT
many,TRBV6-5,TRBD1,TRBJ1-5,CASSYNRGSDQPQHF,TGTGCCAGCAGTTACAACAGGGGCTCCGATCAGCCCCAGCATTTT
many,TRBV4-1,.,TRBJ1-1,CASSQVRVGTEAFF,TGCGCCAGCAGCCAAGTACGGGTTGGCACTGAAGCTTTCTTT
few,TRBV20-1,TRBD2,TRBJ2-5,CSARVSAGAYETQYF,TGCAGTGCTAGAGTTTCAGCGGGAGCTTATGAGACCCAGTACTTC
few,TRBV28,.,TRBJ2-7,CASSLRGATYEQYF,TGTGCCAGCAGCCTCCGGGGGGCGACCTACGAGCAGTACTTC
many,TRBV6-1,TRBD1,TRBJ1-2,CASSSTGQGYGYTF,TGTGCCAGCAGTTCGACAGGGCAAGGCTATGGCTACACCTTC
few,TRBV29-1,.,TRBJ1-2,CSVEWGTEGYTF,TGCAGCGTTGAGTGGGGGACGGAGGGCTACACCTTC
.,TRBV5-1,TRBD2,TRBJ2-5,CASSAGLAGVDQETQYF,TGCGCCAGCAGCGCGGGACTAGCGGGAGTGGACCAAGAGACCCAGTACTTC
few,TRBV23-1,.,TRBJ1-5,CACLLRPQHF,TGCGCCTGTCTCCTACGGCCCCAGCATTTT
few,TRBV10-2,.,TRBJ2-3,CATFGGSTDTQYF,TGCGCCACCTTTGGCGGCAGCACAGATACGCAGTATTTT
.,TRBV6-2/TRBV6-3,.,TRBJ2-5,CATSDGWTQYF,TGTGCCACCAGCGATGGGTGGACCCAGTACTTC
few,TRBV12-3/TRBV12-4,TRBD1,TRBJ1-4,CASRRTGDEGKLFF,TGTGCCAGCAGAAGGACAGGGGACGAGGGAAAACTGTTTTTT
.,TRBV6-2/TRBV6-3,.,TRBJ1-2,CASSYPGLGGYTF,TGTGCCAGCAGTTACCCGGGACTCGGTGGCTACACCTTC
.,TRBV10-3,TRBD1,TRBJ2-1,CAIRGTGDNEQFF,TGTGCCATCAGGGGGACAGGGGACAATGAGCAGTTCTTC
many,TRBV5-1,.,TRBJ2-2,CASSLGQPNTGELFF,TGCGCCAGCAGCTTGGGACAGCCGAACACCGGGGAGCTGTTTTTT
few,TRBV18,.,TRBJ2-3,CASSPRADGDTQYF,TGTGCCAGCTCACCACGGGCAGACGGAGATACGCAGTATTTT
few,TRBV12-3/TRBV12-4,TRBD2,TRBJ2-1,CASQRGSTYNEQFF,TGTGCCAGCCAGCGGGGTAGTACCTACAATGAGCAGTTCTTC
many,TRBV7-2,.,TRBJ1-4,CASRRGGTTNEKLFF,TGTGCCAGCAGACGAGGGGGAACAACTAATGAAAAACTGTTTTTT
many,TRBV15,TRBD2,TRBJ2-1,CATSRVTGGTPIEQFF,TGTGCCACCAGCAGAGTTACGGGGGGGACCCCCATTGAGCAGTTCTTC
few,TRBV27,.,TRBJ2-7,CASSLSSLGSYEQYF,TGTGCCAGCAGTTTATCTTCCCTGGGGAGCTACGAGCAGTACTTC
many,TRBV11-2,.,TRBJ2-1,CASSLVRSSYNEQFF,TGTGCCAGCAGCTTAGTGAGGAGCTCCTACAATGAGCAGTTCTTC
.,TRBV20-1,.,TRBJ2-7,CSATGTANEQYF,TGCAGTGCTACCGGGACCGCGAACGAGCAGTACTTC
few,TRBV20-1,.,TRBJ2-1,CSARDLGDSSYSYNEQFF,TGCAGTGCTAGAGATCTGGGGGACTCGTCCTACTCCTACAATGAGCAGTTCTTC
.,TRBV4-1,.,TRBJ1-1,CASSQDRAVAFF,TGCGCCAGCAGCCAAGATAGGGCAGTAGCTTTCTTT
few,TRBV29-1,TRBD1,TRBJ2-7,CSVATGQGVEQYF,TGCAGCGTTGCTACGGGACAGGGTGTCGAGCAGTACTTC
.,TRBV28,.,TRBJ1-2,CASSLFGQNYGYTF,TGTGCCAGCAGTTTATTTGGACAGAACTATGGCTACACCTTC
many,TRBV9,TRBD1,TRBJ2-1,CASSTSGTGLGRQFF,TGTGCCAGCAGCACTTCCGGGACAGGCCTCGGTCGGCAGTTCTTC
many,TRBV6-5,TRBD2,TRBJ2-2,CASSATSGRTGELFF,TGTGCCAGCAGTGCAACTAGCGGGAGGACCGGGGAGCTGTTTTTT
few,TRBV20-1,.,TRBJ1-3,CSARDGVGNTIYF,TGCAGTGCTAGAGACGGGGTCGGAAACACCATATATTTT
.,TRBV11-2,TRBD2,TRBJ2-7,CASSTRLAGGPHEQYF,TGTGCCAGCAGCACCCGACTAGCGGGAGGGCCCCACGAGCAGTACTTC
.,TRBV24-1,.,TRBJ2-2,CATSEWGGSTGELFF,TGTGCCACCAGTGAATGGGGGGGCAGTACCGGGGAGCTGTTTTTT
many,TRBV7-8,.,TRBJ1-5,CASSLVLIPEKPQHF,TGTGCCAGCAGCTTAGTGCTGATACCGGAGAAGCCCCAGCATTTT
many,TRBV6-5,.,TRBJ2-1,CASSYLAAGYNEQFF,TGTGCCAGCAGTTACTTAGCGGCGGGATACAATGAGCAGTTCTTC
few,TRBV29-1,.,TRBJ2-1,CSVDRRSYNEQFF,TGCAGCGTTGACAGGCGTTCCTACAATGAGCAGTTCTTC
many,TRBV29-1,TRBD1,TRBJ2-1,CSVEPGTGTNEQFF,TGCAGCGTGGAACCCGGGACAGGGACCAATGAGCAGTTCTTC
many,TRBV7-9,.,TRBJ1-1,CASGVGMTEAFF,TGTGCCAGCGGCGTGGGGATGACTGAAGCTTTCTTT
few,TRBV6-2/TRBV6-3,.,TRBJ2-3,CASSYNSQSTDTQYF,TGTGCCAGCAGTTACAACAGCCAAAGCACAGATACGCAGTATTTT
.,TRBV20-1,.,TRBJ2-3,CSARAFGKNAGTDTQYF,TGCAGTGCTAGAGCCTTTGGGAAGAATGCGGGCACAGATACGCAGTATTTT
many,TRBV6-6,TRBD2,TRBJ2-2,CASSLWAGVTGELFF,TGTGCCAGCAGTTTATGGGCGGGAGTTACCGGGGAGCTGTTTTTT
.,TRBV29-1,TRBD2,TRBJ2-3,CSVGAGGTDTQYF,TGCAGCGTTGGAGCGGGAGGGACAGATACGCAGTATTTT
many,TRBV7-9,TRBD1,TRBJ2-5,CASSYPRQGARETQYF,TGTGCCAGCAGCTACCCCCGACAGGGGGCACGAGAGACCCAGTACTTC
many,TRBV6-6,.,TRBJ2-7,CASCLGYPYEQYF,TGTGCCAGCTGCCTAGGATATCCCTACGAGCAGTACTTC
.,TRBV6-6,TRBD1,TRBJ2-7,CASSPGQGAKYEQYF,TGTGCCAGCAGTCCCGGACAGGGGGCGAAGTACGAGCAGTACTTC
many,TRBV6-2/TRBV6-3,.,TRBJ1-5,CASSNFLGNQPQHF,TGTGCCAGCAGCAACTTCTTAGGCAATCAGCCCCAGCATTTT
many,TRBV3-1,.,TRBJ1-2,CASSSHLERQSYGYTF,TGTGCCAGCAGCTCCCACCTAGAACGGCAGTCCTATGGCTACACCTTC
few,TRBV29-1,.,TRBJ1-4,CSVGEGSKMLF,.
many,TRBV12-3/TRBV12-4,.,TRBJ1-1,CASSSVGGANTEAFF,TGTGCCAGCAGTTCCGTCGGGGGGGCGAACACTGAAGCTTTCTTT
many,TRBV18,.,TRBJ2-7,CASSPLFQGSPYEQYF,TGTGCCAGCTCACCACTTTTTCAGGGGAGCCCCTACGAGCAGTACTTC